This T cell receptor beta chain stems from a study of blood T cell repertoires in COVID-19. Whole-study context: Specimens from acute and convalescent COVID-19 originated in the United States, Italy and Spain. Sample material is recorded as cDNA or gDNA derived from T cells, B-cell-depleted T cells, or PBMCs.

CDR3 length: 11 residues. The germline CDR1 and CDR2 sequences are MNHNY and SVGAGI (reference sequence). Trimming pared 6 bases from V and 7 bases from J, leaving 10 bases between. Produced via immunoSEQ multiplex PCR; TCRdb's table is partial and in-frame only. The data show about 230,000 clones, with roughly 85% seen just once and approximately 2.5% held by the top ten. This chain uses TRBV6-6 with TRBJ2-7; D remains ambiguous. Sequencing input: peripheral blood. This TCR derives from a woman between 65 and 79 years old with active or convalescent COVID-19. The CDR3 spells CASSSAGEQYF. The CDR3 DNA sequence: TGTGCCAGCAGCTCTGCAGGAGAGCAGTACTTC.